The source of this T cell receptor beta chain is a study of cytomegalovirus exposure and HLA in healthy donors. The study ran its PCR with 60 Vbeta and 13 Jbeta primers. Clones were sequenced by immunoSEQ multiplex PCR, and TCRdb holds only the in-frame ones, with some missing. The repertoire holds under 150,000 clones, with 65% to 85% as singletons. This sequence was found in a man aged 18 to 29 in good health and CMV-seronegative. The sequenced sample consisted of PBMCs.

The CDR3 reads CAWGRVGPLHF. CDR3 nucleotide sequence: TGTGCCTGGGGCAGGGTTGGGCCCCTCCACTTT. This sequence joins TRBV30 and TRBJ1-6; TRBD1 is a possible D gene (5 bases). Trimming left V 5 bases short and J 13 bases short, with 12 bases between. Germline loops: CDR1 GTSNPN, CDR2 SVGIG (reference sequence). The CDR3 length is 11 residues.